The 10 T cell receptor beta chains in this list originate from one sample, sequenced in a study of blood T cells in healthy people across ages. Then a second PCR, running roughly 6 to 12 cycles, was carried out with a sample-barcoded 5' primer and a J-beta primer mix. TCRdb independently ran MiXCR on the 5' RACE reads; one entry per CDR3 protein. This sample has about 1.5 million distinct CDR3 sequences, with around two fifths found just once. The material sequenced was blood. The receptors stem from a woman aged 18-29 years in good health.

This chain uses TRBV6-5 with TRBJ2-1, with D possibly TRBD1 on 8 matching bases. Trimming removed 2 bases from V and 13 bases from J, with 24 bases in between. The germline V gene has CDR1 MNHEY and CDR2 SVGAGI. This CDR3 is 16 amino acids long. For the CDR3, the DNA is TGTGCCAGCAGTTACGCATCGACAGGGGCGGGGGAGACCCAGTTCTTC. As protein: CASSYASTGAGETQFF.

This chain links TRBV6-5 with TRBJ2-7; D might be TRBD2 (5 bases). CDR3 length: 12 amino acids. The germline gives CDR1 MNHEY, CDR2 SVGAGI. Trimming removed 6 bases at V and 6 bases at J, with 12 bases between. In nucleotides, the CDR3 is TGTGCCAGCAGGAGGGAGAGGAGCGAGCAGTACTTC. Translated, it gives CASRRERSEQYF.

The chain uses TRBV9 and TRBJ1-2, with no clear D. The V end lost 4 bases, the J end lost 4 bases, and 20 bases lay between the germline ends. The germline V gene encodes CDR1 SGDLS and CDR2 YYNGEE. This CDR3 comprises 16 residues. CDR3 bases: TGTGCCAGCAGCCCTTACGGGGTCTTGGGTAGCTATGGCTACACCTTC. Amino acid sequence: CASSPYGVLGSYGYTF.

In this sample, this clonotype turned up a few times. The chain recombines TRBV12-3 or TRBV12-4 with TRBJ2-5; perhaps TRBD2 as D (5 bases). The ends were cut back, 5 bases at V and 11 bases at J, with 15 bases in the middle. The CDR3 runs 12 residues. The CDR3: CASSAGQTWQYF. The CDR3 DNA is TGTGCCAGCAGTGCGGGCCAAACGTGGCAGTACTTC.

The genes are TRBV2 and TRBJ2-7, with 9 positions matching TRBD1. Unmatched junction bases numbered 7, after V lost 6 bases and J lost 1 base. Germline V gene data show CDR1 as SNHLY and CDR2 as FYNNEI. This CDR3 is 15 amino acids long. As DNA, the CDR3 is TGTGCCAGCAGCGTAGGGACAGGGTGGTCCTACGAGCAGTACTTC. Protein: CASSVGTGWSYEQYF.

This clonotype was observed once. The chain links TRBV11-3 to TRBJ2-7, with 7 bases lining up with TRBD2. The J call is doubtful: the DNA matches TRBJ2-5 better. Germline V lookup: CDR1 SGHNT, CDR2 YENEEA. This CDR3 comprises 15 residues. The DNA for the CDR3 is TGTGCCAGCAGCTTCGGGGAGGGCGGTAGAGAGACCCAGTACTTC. It encodes CASSFGEGGRETQYF.

V and J are TRBV5-1 and TRBJ1-1, with 9 bases matching TRBD1. Trimming took 0 bases from V and 7 from J; bases not matched to a gene: 13. The germline V gene encodes CDR1 SGHRS and CDR2 YFSETQ. This CDR3 is 17 amino acids long. CDR3 nucleotides: TGCGCCAGCAGCTTGGCCGGGTACAGGGGGCTTATGAATGAAGCTTTCTTT. Its translation is CASSLAGYRGLMNEAFF.

This chain joins TRBV4-2 and TRBJ2-3, with D possibly matching TRBD2 (6 bases). The CDR3 runs 14 residues. Per germline, CDR1 LGHNA and CDR2 YNFKEQ. V was clipped by 0 bases and J by 6 bases, with 10 bases between them. This CDR3 is CASSQELAPDTQYF. DNA of the CDR3: TGTGCCAGCAGCCAAGAGCTAGCGCCCGATACGCAGTATTTT.

The V call is TRBV10-2, the J call TRBJ2-7, with TRBD2 matching over 10 bases. The J call may be in error: the DNA end matches TRBJ2-5 better. Germline V gene sequence: CDR1 WSHSY, CDR2 SAAADI. The CDR3 has 13 amino acids. The CDR3 DNA reads TGCGCCAGCAGTCTCCAGCGGGAGGGGACCCAGTACTTC. Residues: CASSLQREGTQYF.

This clonotype has ten or more counts. This sequence joins TRBV28 and TRBJ1-2; D gene unclear. Germline values: CDR1 MDHEN, CDR2 SYDVKM. Trimming pared 3 bases from V and 4 bases from J, leaving 6 bases between. The CDR3 length is 12 residues. The CDR3 bases are TGTGCCAGCAGTTTGAGCAGCTATGGCTACACCTTC. It yields the protein CASSLSSYGYTF.